Shown below are 26 T cell receptor beta chains from a single sample sequenced in a study of human T cells and chemical hapten exposure. TCRdb analysed the RACE reads with MiXCR anew, one entry per CDR3 protein. The profile shows roughly 52,000 distinct CDR3 sequences, around 9.5% of them singletons. Time point specified: patch test 2, 6 weeks after DPC sensitization. Indicated treatment: therapeutic diphenylcyclopropenone sensitization with weekly scalp DPC. The specimen was whole blood, collected in connection with sensitization to the hapten diphenylcyclopropenone (DPC). The receptors were sampled from a woman in her forties or fifties with alopecia areata. Some clones in this sample may be carry-over from other donors' samples.

This clonotype was recorded many times. This chain links TRBV12-3 or TRBV12-4 with TRBJ2-7; possibly TRBD1 or TRBD2 for D (5 bases each). The germline V and J ends were trimmed by 3 bases and 3 bases, with 15 bases remaining between them. The CDR3 loop spans 15 amino acids. The CDR3 here is CASSFGDPSNYEQYF. DNA of the CDR3: TGTGCCAGCAGTTTTGGGGACCCTTCGAACTACGAGCAGTACTTC.

This clonotype was seen repeatedly, ten times or more. The rearrangement links TRBV12-3 or TRBV12-4 to TRBJ1-1, with unresolved D. The CDR3 consists of 14 residues. The V end was cut by 5 bases, the J end by 0 bases, with 10 bases between. This chain's CDR3 is CASSRGLMNTEAFF. CDR3 DNA: TGTGCCAGCAGTAGAGGTTTAATGAACACTGAAGCTTTCTTT.

The gene calls are TRBV29-1 and TRBJ2-2; TRBD1 matches at 8 bases. This CDR3 is 15 amino acids long. Germline loops: CDR1 SQVTM, CDR2 ANQGSEA. V gave up 7 bases and J gave up 5 bases; unmatched junction bases: 12. The CDR3 loop is CSARQGWGGTGELFF. The CDR3 DNA sequence: TGCAGCGCACGACAGGGGTGGGGAGGAACCGGGGAGCTGTTTTTT.

This clonotype appeared a few times. The gene calls are TRBV28 and TRBJ2-7; TRBD1 aligns across 7 bases. This CDR3 is 15 amino acids long. Germline CDR1 is MDHEN and CDR2 is SYDVKM. Trimming removed 7 bases from V and 2 bases from J; junction bases left unmatched: 11. CDR3 bases: TGTGCCAGCAATCCCCACGGGACAGAGCCCTACGAGCAGTACTTC. Protein: CASNPHGTEPYEQYF.

The genes are TRBV20-1 and TRBJ1-5, with D uncertain. V was trimmed by 5 bases and J by 3 bases, leaving 14 bases between them. The CDR3 extends over 14 amino acids. The germline V gene has CDR1 DFQATT and CDR2 SNEGSKA (reference sequence). As DNA, the CDR3 is TGCAGTGCTGAGACGGAGAGCTTCAATCAGCCCCAGCATTTT. Residues: CSAETESFNQPQHF.

This clonotype was seen many times. V usage is TRBV12-5 and J usage is TRBJ1-1, with a possible D match to TRBD1 (6 bases). V was trimmed by 5 bases and J by 1 base, leaving 20 bases between them. Per germline, CDR1 LGHNT and CDR2 FRNRAP. This CDR3 spans 17 amino acids. The CDR3 DNA is TGTGCTAGTGGTCCCGTCGAGGCAGGGGAGGGGAACACTGAAGCTTTCTTT. Amino acid sequence: CASGPVEAGEGNTEAFF.

The sample holds many counts of this clonotype. The V and J genes are TRBV5-1 and TRBJ1-1; D unclear. Germline V gene data show CDR1 as SGHRS and CDR2 as YFSETQ. The CDR3 has 14 amino acids. V lost 0 bases to trimming and J lost 1 base, with 7 bases between them. The CDR3 DNA reads TGCGCCAGCAGCTTGGGGGCAGCGAACACTGAAGCTTTCTTT. It is translated as CASSLGAANTEAFF.

As concerns this clonotype: A clone one base away is much larger, so this may be a read error. DNA for the CDR3: TGTGCCAGCAGCGTAGGGGCTTTAAGCTCCTGCGAGCAGTACTTC. Translating gives CASSVGALSSCEQYF. The chain employs TRBV9 and TRBJ2-7; D call uncertain. The germline V gene has CDR1 SGDLS and CDR2 YYNGEE. The CDR3 extends over 15 amino acids.

This clonotype has more than one count but fewer than ten. The chain employs TRBV6-2 or TRBV6-3 and TRBJ2-7, with D unresolved. CDR1 and CDR2 from the germline V gene are MNHEY and SVGEGT. This CDR3 has 12 residues. V lost 6 bases and J lost 5, with 11 bases in between. For the CDR3, the DNA is TGTGCCAGCAGCTACCCCCCCCACGAGCAGTACTTC. It specifies CASSYPPHEQYF.

This clonotype was seen at least ten times. Germline is not matched at one junction end, which may reflect a read error. The rearrangement uses TRBV7-7 and TRBJ2-1, with 8 bases aligning to TRBD2. The length of the CDR3 is 13 residues. The V gene's germline CDR1 is SSHAT and CDR2 FNYEAQ (reference sequence). The CDR3 bases are TGTGCTAGCAGCTTAGCGGGGAACAATGAGCAGTTCTTC. This sequence encodes CASSLAGNNEQFF.

This clonotype was observed at least ten times. The chain combines TRBV28 with TRBJ1-2, with TRBD1 identical over 10 bases. J gave up 2 bases and V 5 bases, and 2 bases lay outside the gene matches. Germline lookup yields CDR1 MDHEN and CDR2 SYDVKM. The CDR3 has 14 residues. The CDR3 spells CASSPTGGNYGYTF. For the CDR3, the DNA is TGTGCCAGCAGTCCGACAGGGGGCAACTATGGCTACACCTTC.

The V gene is TRBV20-1, the J gene TRBJ1-6; D unresolved. Looked up from germline, CDR1 is DFQATT and CDR2 is SNEGSKA (reference sequence). Trimming removed 3 bases from V and 0 bases from J, with 12 bases in between. The CDR3 covers 16 residues. The CDR3 DNA reads TGCAGTGCTAGGGATGCAGAGAGCTCCTATAATTCACCCCTCCACTTT. Translation gives CSARDAESSYNSPLHF.

This chain joins TRBV3-1 and TRBJ1-1; 7 bases map to TRBD1. This CDR3 is built from 16 residues. Germline V gene sequence: CDR1 LGHDT, CDR2 YNNKEL (reference sequence). With V trimmed by 2 bases and J by 6 bases, 12 bases remained unmatched. This CDR3 reads CASSQRDRSGTAEAFF. CDR3 DNA sequence: TGTGCCAGCAGCCAAAGGGACAGATCAGGGACGGCTGAAGCTTTCTTT.

Many counts were recorded for this clonotype. The rearrangement uses TRBV12-3 or TRBV12-4 and TRBJ2-3; no clear D gene. Trimming removed 4 bases at V and 0 bases at J, with 8 bases between. The CDR3 is made up of 14 amino acids. CDR3 sequence: CASSSVLSTDTQYF. In DNA form, the CDR3 reads TGTGCCAGCAGTTCCGTTCTGAGCACAGATACGCAGTATTTT.

This clonotype turned up a few times. V gene TRBV12-3 or TRBV12-4 combines with J gene TRBJ2-5; D may be TRBD2 (5 bases). V shed 5 bases and J shed 4 bases, with 17 bases lying between them. The CDR3 consists of 15 residues. The CDR3 reads CASSKSSAILETQYF. The CDR3 nucleotides read TGTGCCAGCAGTAAAAGTAGCGCGATATTAGAGACCCAGTACTTC.

This clonotype was counted a few times. V gene TRBV7-2 combines with J gene TRBJ2-2; D remains unclear. V lost 2 bases and J lost 1, with 8 bases in between. The CDR3 loop spans 15 amino acids. The germline V gene encodes CDR1 SGHTA and CDR2 FQGNSA. The CDR3 protein is CASSLITRNTGELFF. The DNA of the CDR3 is TGTGCCAGCAGCTTAATTACCCGGAACACCGGGGAGCTGTTTTTT.

The chain uses TRBV28 and TRBJ2-2; TRBD2 matches at 8 bases. The CDR3 contains 17 residues. V shed 4 bases, J shed 3 bases, and the junction held 10 bases outside the gene matches. Germline lookup yields CDR1 MDHEN and CDR2 SYDVKM. CDR3 residues: CASSSPRGGRDTGELFF. The CDR3 bases are TGTGCCAGCAGTTCCCCACGGGGGGGGAGAGACACCGGGGAGCTGTTTTTT.

This clonotype was seen at least ten times. The genes are TRBV7-9 and TRBJ1-1; TRBD1 is a possible D gene (6 bases). Germline CDR1 SEHNR, CDR2 FQNEAQ (reference sequence). The germline V and J ends were trimmed by 7 bases and 1 base, with 13 bases remaining between them. This CDR3 comprises 14 residues. This CDR3 is CASTLGATNTEAFF. CDR3 coding DNA: TGTGCCAGCACTTTGGGGGCTACGAACACTGAAGCTTTCTTT. Based on the CDR3 plus reference TRBV7-9 and TRBJ1-1, the full variable domain is DTGVSQNPRHKITKRGQNVTFRCDPISEHNRLYWYRQTLGQGPEFLTYFQNEAQLEKSRLLSDRFSAERPKGSFSTLEIQRTEQGDSAMYLCASTLGATNTEAFFGQGTRLTVV.

This clonotype was counted at least ten times. V is TRBV19 and J is TRBJ1-5; D possibly corresponds to TRBD1 (6 bases). Trimming shortened V by 1 base and J by 7 bases, and 14 bases separated the two germline ends. CDR1 is LNHDA, CDR2 SQIVND, per germline (reference sequence). The CDR3 spans 15 residues. CDR3 in DNA: TGTGCCAGTAGTATAGTTGGGGGGGCAGGGCAGCCCCAGCATTTT. It translates to CASSIVGGAGQPQHF.

CDR3 loop: CASSIEAGVSYEQYF. The DNA for the CDR3 is TGTGCCAGTAGTATTGAGGCAGGGGTCTCCTACGAGCAGTACTTC. The chain has TRBV19 and TRBJ2-7, with D maybe TRBD1 (6 bases). The CDR3 runs 15 residues. Germline loops: CDR1 LNHDA, CDR2 SQIVND (reference sequence). V was clipped by 3 bases and J by 0 bases, with 12 bases between them.

The rearrangement joins TRBV19 to TRBJ1-4, with D hard to call. Trimming shortened V by 3 bases and J by 8 bases, and 10 bases separated the two germline ends. This CDR3 region has 13 residues. Germline assignment: CDR1 LNHDA and CDR2 SQIVND (reference sequence). CDR3 amino acids: CASSMISGEKLFF. The CDR3 DNA is TGTGCCAGTAGTATGATCTCCGGAGAAAAACTGTTTTTT.

This chain uses TRBV4-1 with TRBJ1-4, with a possible D match to TRBD1 (6 bases). This CDR3 comprises 15 residues. Germline lookup yields CDR1 MGHRA and CDR2 YSYEKL. With 4 bases removed from V and 7 bases from J, the gap between germline ends came to 16 bases. The DNA for the CDR3 is TGCGCCAGCAGCCGATCACAGGGTTTTCGTGAAAAACTGTTTTTT. As protein: CASSRSQGFREKLFF.

The V call is TRBV10-2, the J call TRBJ2-1, with a tentative D call TRBD2 (6 bases). Germline loops: CDR1 WSHSY, CDR2 SAAADI. V shed 3 bases and J shed 9 bases, with 9 bases lying between them. The CDR3 loop spans 12 amino acids. The CDR3 protein is CASSDNGGEQFF. The CDR3 DNA follows: TGCGCCAGCAGTGACAACGGGGGTGAGCAGTTCTTC.

Only a few counts were recorded for this clonotype. CDR3 nucleotides: TGTGCCAGCAGCCCCGTCCCGGTAAAGACCCAGTACTTC. It translates to CASSPVPVKTQYF. The chain is built from TRBV3-1 and TRBJ2-5; no clear D gene. V was clipped by 4 bases and J by 6 bases, with 12 bases between them. The CDR3 is made up of 13 amino acids. Germline lookup yields CDR1 LGHDT and CDR2 YNNKEL (reference sequence).

The table lists this clonotype with many counts. CDR3 bases: TGCAGTGCTAGACAGGTCCAAACTGAAGCTTTCTTT. Amino acid sequence: CSARQVQTEAFF. The chain recombines TRBV20-1 with TRBJ1-1; D is uncertain. Germline V CDR1 and CDR2: DFQATT, SNEGSKA (reference sequence). This CDR3 region has 12 residues. V lost 2 bases, J lost 5 bases, and 9 bases lay in between.

The V call is TRBV18, the J call TRBJ2-3; D gene uncertain. The CDR3 loop spans 12 amino acids. Trimming removed 3 bases from V and 4 bases from J, with 5 bases in between. The germline V gene has CDR1 KGHSH and CDR2 LQKENI. CDR3 sequence (DNA): TGTGCCAGCTCACCGCCTTCAGATACGCAGTATTTT. Translation: CASSPPSDTQYF.